Each of the 28 T cell receptor beta chains below was sequenced from the same sample in a study of CD8 T cells in ankylosing spondylitis. Using its own MiXCR run on the 5' RACE reads, TCRdb lists one record per CDR3 protein. The sample includes 150,000 or so distinct CDR3 sequences, 9.8% seen only once; the top ten take more than 13%. The sample comprised blood, either unsorted or a sorted T cell fraction (not recorded which). The receptors originated from a female donor with ankylosing spondylitis or in good health (not recorded which).

V and J are TRBV7-6 and TRBJ2-7; a possible D gene is TRBD2 (5 bases). Per the germline V gene, CDR1 is SGHVS and CDR2 is FNYEAQ. Trimming took 1 base from V and 6 from J, leaving 13 bases between them. The CDR3 has 14 residues. This CDR3 reads CASSLVGSSSEQYF. DNA of the CDR3: TGTGCCAGCAGCTTAGTAGGGTCTAGCTCCGAGCAGTACTTC.

This sequence joins TRBV7-2 and TRBJ2-7; TRBD1 matches 11 bases. The CDR3 is 14 residues long. Trimming at V came to 5 bases and at J to 5 bases, leaving 5 bases not matched to a gene. Germline values: CDR1 SGHTA, CDR2 FQGNSA. The DNA for the CDR3 is TGTGCCAGCAGCCAAGGACAGGGGGCGGACGAGCAGTACTTC. Protein sequence: CASSQGQGADEQYF.

This clonotype has a single count. The rearrangement links TRBV7-3 to TRBJ2-6, with D perhaps TRBD2 (6 bases). V was cut by 5 bases and J by 4 bases, with 15 bases left in between. The CDR3 consists of 16 residues. The germline V gene has CDR1 SGHTA and CDR2 FQGTGA. The CDR3 loop is CASSPGRGLGANVLTF. In DNA, the CDR3 is TGTGCCAGCAGCCCCGGCCGGGGACTCGGGGCCAACGTCCTGACTTTC.

This clonotype was counted ten times or more. The CDR3 DNA reads as TGCGCCAGCAGCGAAGGAATAAGGTCCTACAATGAGCAGTTCTTC. This codes for CASSEGIRSYNEQFF. V and J are TRBV10-2 and TRBJ2-1; D unclear. Germline CDR1 and CDR2: WSHSY and SAAADI. The length of the CDR3 is 15 residues. Trimming stripped 6 bases from V and 1 base from J, with 13 bases between.

This clonotype was observed a handful of times. This chain uses TRBV7-8 with TRBJ2-5; D is unclear. V was clipped by 4 bases and J by 2 bases, with 11 bases between them. Germline assignment: CDR1 SGHVS and CDR2 FQNEAQ. CDR3 length equals 14 residues. In DNA, the CDR3 is TGTGCCAGCAGCTCCCTAGATACGCAAGAGACCCAGTACTTC. Translating it yields CASSSLDTQETQYF.

The chain carries TRBV6-4 and TRBJ2-5; 7 nucleotides match TRBD2. The CDR3 runs to 16 residues. Germline V gene sequence: CDR1 MRHNA, CDR2 SNTAGT. The V segment lost 4 bases and the J segment 1 base; nucleotides outside the gene matches: 9. The DNA for the CDR3 is TGTGCCAGCAGTGTCCGGCCTAGCGGTTTCCAAGAGACCCAGTACTTC. Translation: CASSVRPSGFQETQYF.

This sequence joins TRBV18 and TRBJ2-3; weak D call: TRBD2 (5 bases). V shed 2 bases and J shed 4 bases, with 13 bases lying between them. CDR1 is KGHSH, CDR2 LQKENI, per germline. This CDR3 comprises 15 residues. CDR3 sequence (DNA): TGTGCCAGCTCACCAGAATACCGGGGTTCAGATACGCAGTATTTT. This encodes CASSPEYRGSDTQYF.

This chain joins TRBV28 and TRBJ2-7, with TRBD2 as a possible D gene (5 bases). Germline CDR1 reads MDHEN; CDR2 reads SYDVKM. This CDR3 has 13 residues. With 5 bases removed from V and 4 bases from J, the gap between germline ends came to 12 bases. The DNA for the CDR3 is TGTGCCAGCAGTCCGGTTTCGGGGTACGAGCAGTACTTC. Its protein product is CASSPVSGYEQYF.

To note about this clonotype: Possible read error: a much larger clone is one base away. The chain has TRBV27 and TRBJ2-7; 7 nucleotides align to TRBD2. The germline V gene has CDR1 MNHEY and CDR2 SMNVEV (reference sequence). The CDR3 loop spans 14 amino acids. CDR3 loop: CGSSLSSSGGEQYF. The CDR3 DNA sequence: TGTGGCAGCAGTTTATCCTCTTCGGGAGGAGAGCAGTACTTC.

V gene TRBV11-2 combines with J gene TRBJ2-7; TRBD1 agrees at 7 bases. The CDR3 length is 15 residues. The ends lost 8 bases at V and 0 bases at J; junction bases unmatched: 10. The V gene's germline CDR1 is SGHAT and CDR2 FQNNGV. As DNA, the CDR3 is TGTGCCAGCTTACCAAACCGGGACAGCTCCTACGAGCAGTACTTC. As protein: CASLPNRDSSYEQYF.

This clonotype turned up a few times. This chain joins TRBV29-1 and TRBJ1-1; possible D gene TRBD1, 6 bases. CDR1 is SQVTM, CDR2 ANQGSEA, per germline. The CDR3 length is 14 residues. Trimming pared 4 bases from V and 4 bases from J, leaving 16 bases between. CDR3 coding DNA: TGCAGCGTTGTCGAGTGGGGGGCGGGCACTGAAGCTTTCTTT. Translation: CSVVEWGAGTEAFF.

This clonotype was found many times. CDR3 DNA: TGTGCCAGCAGCTTGGAGGGCGGCGAGCAGTACTTC. It encodes CASSLEGGEQYF. V is TRBV5-6 and J is TRBJ2-7; D uncertain. Germline CDR1 reads SGHDT; CDR2 reads YYEEEE. The length of the CDR3 is 12 residues. Trimming shortened V by 0 bases and J by 6 bases, and 7 bases separated the two germline ends.

This clonotype has more than one count but fewer than ten. The genes are TRBV28 and TRBJ2-3, with D unclear. CDR1 is MDHEN and CDR2 is SYDVKM in the germline V gene. Trimming removed 6 bases from V and 1 base from J, with 14 bases in between. This CDR3 has 15 amino acids. The CDR3 sequence is CASSHSGPGTDTQYF. DNA of the CDR3: TGTGCCAGCAGCCATTCAGGTCCTGGCACAGATACGCAGTATTTT.

This clonotype was picked up many times. This chain links TRBV5-6 with TRBJ2-3; D is unresolved. This CDR3 region has 12 residues. V was clipped by 1 base and J by 4 bases, with 4 bases between them. From germline, CDR1 is SGHDT and CDR2 YYEEEE. The CDR3 region is CASSLWADTQYF. CDR3 sequence (DNA): TGTGCCAGCAGCTTGTGGGCAGATACGCAGTATTTT. Supplemented by reference TRBV5-6 and TRBJ2-3, the full variable domain reads DAGVTQSPTHLIKTRGQQVTLRCSPKSGHDTVSWYQQALGQGPQFIFQYYEEEERQRGNFPDRFSGHQFPNYSSELNVNALLLGDSALYLCASSLWADTQYFGPGTRLTVL.

This clonotype turned up a few times. The chain combines TRBV29-1 with TRBJ2-5; 8 nucleotides match TRBD2. The V gene end was trimmed by 6 bases and the J gene end by 5 bases; junction bases not matched to a gene: 5. From germline, CDR1 is SQVTM and CDR2 ANQGSEA. This CDR3 has 12 amino acids. Written as DNA, the CDR3 is TGCAGCGTCGGAGGACTAGCTGAGACCCAGTACTTC. This encodes CSVGGLAETQYF. The full variable domain, completed using reference TRBV29-1 and TRBJ2-5, is SAVISQKPSRDICQRGTSLTIQCQVDSQVTMMFWYRQQPGQSLTLIATANQGSEATYESGFVIDKFPISRPNLTFSTLTVSNMSPEDSSIYLCSVGGLAETQYFGPGTRLLVL.

Ten or more counts support this clonotype. The rearrangement uses TRBV12-3 or TRBV12-4 and TRBJ2-3; D call uncertain. The CDR3 spans 12 residues. Trimming pared 1 base from V and 11 bases from J, leaving 10 bases between. In DNA, the CDR3 is TGTGCCAGCAGTTTAGGGATATACGAGCAGTATTTT. This encodes CASSLGIYEQYF.

This clonotype was found a few times. The chain joins TRBV7-8 to TRBJ2-5, with D uncertain. This CDR3 is 13 amino acids long. Germline V gives CDR1 SGHVS, CDR2 FQNEAQ. V dropped 3 bases and J dropped 5 bases, with 10 bases sitting between them. CDR3 in amino acids: CASSFQSWETQYF. The CDR3 nucleotides are TGTGCCAGCAGCTTTCAGTCTTGGGAGACCCAGTACTTC.

This clonotype occurred a few times. The chain combines TRBV5-1 with TRBJ2-1, with TRBD1 matching 7 bases. The CDR3 is 16 residues long. V lost 5 bases and J lost 4; bases outside the gene matches: 12. Germline V CDR1 and CDR2: SGHRS, YFSETQ. CDR3 region: CASRKEETGLYNEQFF. CDR3 sequence (DNA): TGCGCCAGCAGGAAGGAAGAGACAGGGCTTTACAATGAGCAGTTCTTC.

This clonotype was seen more than once but under ten times. V gene TRBV4-1 combines with J gene TRBJ2-3, with D possibly matching TRBD2 (5 bases). There are 15 residues in the CDR3. The germline CDR1 and CDR2 sequences are MGHRA and YSYEKL. V shed 0 bases and J shed 0 bases, with 7 bases lying between them. The CDR3 sequence is CASSQEKRSTDTQYF. CDR3 sequence (DNA): TGCGCCAGCAGCCAAGAGAAGCGGAGCACAGATACGCAGTATTTT.

This clonotype was seen repeatedly, ten times or more. V is TRBV7-2 and J is TRBJ2-3; 9 positions agree with TRBD1. The V gene's germline CDR1 is SGHTA and CDR2 FQGNSA. Trimming cost V 6 bases and J 4 bases; bases outside gene matches: 11. There are 16 residues in the CDR3. In DNA form, the CDR3 reads TGTGCCAGCAGTTCCCTTCCCGGGACAGGGTCAGATACGCAGTATTTT. It translates to CASSSLPGTGSDTQYF.

The chain uses TRBV12-5 and TRBJ2-7; D is uncertain. Trimming took 0 bases from V and 5 from J, leaving 5 bases between them. The CDR3 length is 12 residues. The V gene's germline CDR1 is LGHNT and CDR2 FRNRAP. The CDR3 DNA sequence: TGTGCTAGTGGTTTGGTCGTCCACGAGCAGTACTTC. This translates into CASGLVVHEQYF.

This clonotype was detected many times. The chain links TRBV27 to TRBJ2-1; 8 bases align to TRBD1. CDR3 length equals 14 residues. V gave up 8 bases and J gave up 3 bases; unmatched junction bases: 6. CDR1 and CDR2 from the germline V gene are MNHEY and SMNVEV (reference sequence). For the CDR3, the DNA is TGTGCCAGCTCGACAGGGGCAAACTACAATGAGCAGTTCTTC. This sequence encodes CASSTGANYNEQFF.

In its sample, this clonotype was seen many times. This rearrangement joins TRBV13 to TRBJ2-1; 9 bases agree with TRBD2. This CDR3 comprises 15 residues. Trimming cost V 2 bases and J 7 bases; bases outside gene matches: 6. Germline assignment: CDR1 PRHDT and CDR2 FYEKMQ (reference sequence). CDR3 DNA: TGTGCCAGCAGCTTACAGGGCGGGAGGGCAAATGAGCAGTTCTTC. Amino acid sequence: CASSLQGGRANEQFF.

V and J are TRBV15 and TRBJ2-7, with 13 positions matching TRBD2. The CDR3 length is 17 residues. V trimming: 1 base; J trimming: 2 bases; junction bases outside the gene matches: 5. Germline V lookup: CDR1 LNHNV, CDR2 YYDKDF (reference sequence). The CDR3 here is CATSRGPGLAGPYEQYF. CDR3 coding DNA: TGTGCCACCAGCAGAGGCCCGGGACTAGCGGGACCCTACGAGCAGTACTTC.

The chain combines TRBV7-9 with TRBJ2-7; the match to TRBD2 covers 8 bases. V was pared by 7 bases and J by 2 bases, with 13 bases of the junction left unmatched. The CDR3 totals 16 residues. Germline CDR1 and CDR2: SEHNR and FQNEAQ (reference sequence). CDR3 residues: CASTSQDSGTPYEQYF. CDR3 sequence (DNA): TGTGCCAGCACTTCCCAAGATAGCGGGACCCCCTACGAGCAGTACTTC.

CDR3 nucleotide sequence: TGTGCCAGCAGCACCGGGACAGGGCCCTTGAGCGAGCAGTACTTC. It encodes CASSTGTGPLSEQYF. The gene calls are TRBV12-3 or TRBV12-4 and TRBJ2-7; 9 bases are a match to TRBD1. The CDR3 covers 15 residues. J was trimmed by 6 bases and V by 6 bases; bases with no gene match: 12.

This clonotype appeared a few times. The chain is built from TRBV12-3 or TRBV12-4 and TRBJ1-2; 10 nucleotides match TRBD1. This CDR3 has 14 residues. The V segment lost 5 bases and the J segment 7 bases; nucleotides outside the gene matches: 7. The CDR3 bases are TGTGCCAGCAGTCCCCCGGGACAGGGGTCTGGCTACACCTTC. This codes for CASSPPGQGSGYTF.

This clonotype was seen at least ten times. This sequence joins TRBV12-3 or TRBV12-4 and TRBJ2-1; the match to TRBD2 covers 12 bases. V gave up 6 bases and J gave up 6 bases; unmatched junction bases: 3. The CDR3 spans 14 residues. The DNA of the CDR3 is TGTGCCAGCAGCGGACTAGCGGGGCTCAATGAGCAGTTCTTC. Protein sequence: CASSGLAGLNEQFF.